This TCR beta chain was identified in a study of cytomegalovirus exposure and HLA in healthy donors. At the level of the study: As an earlier analysis found, 150 million to 200 million T cells yielded over 95 million unique TCR beta sequences. Study outcomes and limitations: The presence/absence work took it that sequencing depth was about the same across donors. On later analysis, the bulk of CMV-associated TCR beta chains appeared to be HLA-restricted.

PCR employed 60 Vbeta and 13 Jbeta primers. Sequencing was performed with immunoSEQ multiplex PCR; in TCRdb, only in-frame clones are kept and a portion is missing. The data show 90,000 to 120,000 clones, 79% seen once. This clone was detected a few times. Its antigen is as yet unknown. The CDR3 runs to 18 residues. Looked up from germline, CDR1 is SGHKS and CDR2 is YYEKEE (reference sequence). The V and J ends lost 4 bases and 4 bases, in that order; junction bases with no gene match: 14. The rearrangement links TRBV5-5 to TRBJ1-4; 9 positions agree with TRBD1. The sample comprised PBMCs. This clonotype was obtained from a female donor in good health and CMV-seropositive. CDR3 loop: CASSPRYRDRVLNEKLFF. CDR3 in DNA: TGTGCCAGCAGCCCCCGATACCGGGACAGGGTGCTTAATGAAAAACTGTTTTTT.